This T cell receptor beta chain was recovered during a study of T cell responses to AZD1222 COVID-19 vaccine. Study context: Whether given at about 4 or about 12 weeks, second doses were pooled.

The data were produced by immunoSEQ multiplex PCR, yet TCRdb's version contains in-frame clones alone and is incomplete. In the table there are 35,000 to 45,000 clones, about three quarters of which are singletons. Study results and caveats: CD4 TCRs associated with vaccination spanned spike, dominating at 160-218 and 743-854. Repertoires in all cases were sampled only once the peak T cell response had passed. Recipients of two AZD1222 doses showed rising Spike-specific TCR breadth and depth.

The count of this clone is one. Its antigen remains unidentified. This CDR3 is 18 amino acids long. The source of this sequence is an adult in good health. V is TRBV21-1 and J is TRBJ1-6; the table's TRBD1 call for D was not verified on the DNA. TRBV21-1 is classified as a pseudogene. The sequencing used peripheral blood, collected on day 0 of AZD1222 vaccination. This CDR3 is CASTDSADRISYNSPLHF. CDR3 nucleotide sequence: TGTGCCAGCACCGATTCAGCGGACAGGATCTCCTATAATTCACCCCTCCACTTT.